A selection of T cell receptor beta chains follows, all from one sample in a study of identical twins. TCRdb redid the calling of the 5' RACE reads with MiXCR, one entry per CDR3 protein. Among about 1.7 million distinct CDR3 sequences listed, about 32% were seen once. Sequences were obtained from cord blood. The receptors were sampled from a newborn girl in good health. CDR3s leave out the opening cysteine and the closing phenylalanine or tryptophan. A D gene is named only where the DNA matches it firmly. Rows may omit the clone size; those that give it use once, few, many or a size class.

>TRBJ1-2|TRBV29-1|many|.
SVVRGANYGYT
>TRBJ1-6|TRBV28|.|.
ASRPTGVHNSPLH
>TRBJ1-1|TRBV9|.|TRBD1
ASSPTGRGVMNTEAF
>TRBJ1-4|TRBV7-2|.|.
ASSLYGAQGKLF
>TRBJ2-3|TRBV10-3|many|.
AISEISVNTQY
>TRBJ1-1|TRBV5-1|few|.
ASSQERRNTEAF
>TRBJ2-1|TRBV2|few|TRBD2
ASLGLAGGSEQF
>TRBJ2-3|TRBV28|.|.
ASSPNGQGYTDTQY
>TRBJ2-5|TRBV27|.|TRBD2
AGGLAGERQETQY
>.|TRBV20-1|.|TRBD2
SARSLGGRANNEQF
>TRBJ1-2|TRBV7-2|few|.
ASSSRQAPNYGYT
>TRBJ2-2|TRBV5-1|.|.
ASSSLGVNTGELF
>TRBJ2-1|TRBV12-3/TRBV12-4|.|TRBD2
ASTPGSASGKPYNEQF
>TRBJ2-1|TRBV5-1|.|TRBD2
ASSTRGGYNEQF
>TRBJ2-3|TRBV20-1|few|.
SASPRARDTQY
>TRBJ2-1|TRBV9|.|.
ASSVDSCNEQI
>.|TRBV6-1|.|.
ASRLSNRWSNHQLTYEQY